The clone carrying this T cell receptor (beta chain) has ten or more counts. Its antigen is still unknown. The data were obtained in a study of response to subunit inactivated influenza vaccine. Study-wide results and caveats: It was suggested by the authors that few new T cells are recruited by each seasonal influenza vaccination.

TCRdb called the RT-PCR reads again in MiXCR, with one record for every CDR3 protein. The sample lists 150,000 to 200,000 distinct CDR3 sequences; approximately 12% were seen once. The CDR3 runs to 15 residues. V gave up 7 bases and J gave up 6 bases; unmatched junction bases: 9. Per the germline V gene, CDR1 is MNHNS and CDR2 is SASEGT. Separately, the same data were catalogued under a study of T cells expressing NK-cell markers. That paper states: Template switching by 5'RACE with UMIs generated the TCR beta cDNA. Repertoires of TCR beta were obtained from T cells sorted as CD3+CD56+NKG2C+, CD3+CD56+NKG2C- and CD3+CD56-NKG2C+. Among eight sequenced donors, seven carried HCMV seropositivity while one was seronegative. Four donors likewise had their CD3+CD56-NKG2C+ fraction led by these clonotypes.

The V call is TRBV6-1, the J call TRBJ1-6, with 7 positions matching TRBD1. The clonotype comes from a man aged 50-60 years who received an inactivated influenza vaccine. The sample here was CD8+ T cells sorted from PBMCs, taken 12 days after vaccination. CDR3 protein: CASTLGTVINSPLHF. CDR3 DNA: TGTGCCAGCACCCTCGGGACAGTGATTAATTCACCCCTCCACTTT.